This TCR beta chain stems from a study of cytomegalovirus exposure and HLA in healthy donors. The PCR used 60 Vbeta and 13 Jbeta primers. Sequencing was performed with immunoSEQ multiplex PCR; in TCRdb, only in-frame clones are kept and a portion is missing. The sample gives approximately 150,000 clones, about four fifths of which show up once; around 13% is in the top ten. Study conclusions and caveats: An apparent linkage of common viral pathogens to several of the most significant clusters emerged in a later analysis.

As concerns this clone: Its antigen is undetermined.

The CDR3 is 15 residues long. J was trimmed by 4 bases and V by 3 bases; bases with no gene match: 4. From germline, CDR1 is LNHNV and CDR2 YYDKDF (reference sequence). The TCR comes from a woman aged 45-60 years in good health and CMV-seronegative. Sequenced material: PBMCs. The chain joins TRBV15 to TRBJ1-5; TRBD1 agrees at 9 bases. The CDR3 nucleotides are TGTGCCACCAGCAGTGTAGGACAGGGGAATCAGCCCCAGCATTTT. Translating it yields CATSSVGQGNQPQHF.